This T cell receptor beta chain was obtained from a study of T cells in Graves' hyperthyroidism and ophthalmopathy. Study outcomes and limitations: By a 13 V-J model, ophthalmopathy was set apart from stable hyperthyroidism. Before onset, by a median of about six months, the model predicted ophthalmopathy.

The trim removed 4 bases at V and 6 bases at J, leaving 3 bases unmatched. This CDR3 is built from 13 residues. Germline V gene lookup returns CDR1 DFQATT and CDR2 SNEGSKA (reference sequence). TCR beta CDR3 regions were amplified from RNA transcripts. The HTBI set primed first-round TCR CDR3 RT-PCR. TCRdb re-called the multiplex PCR reads through MiXCR, storing one row per CDR3 protein. Among about 640,000 distinct CDR3 sequences, around 21% were seen once, and the ten largest hold roughly 30%. This clonotype was seen only a few times. Its specificity is unknown. The rearrangement joins TRBV20-1 to TRBJ2-1, with 10 bases aligning to TRBD2. What was sequenced was blood. The sequence derives from a man aged 25 to 40 with Graves' ophthalmopathy. The CDR3, as DNA: TGCAGTGCTACATGGACTAGCGGCAATGAGCAGTTCTTC. Translation gives CSATWTSGNEQFF.